This T cell receptor (beta chain) was observed in a study of blood T cell repertoires in COVID-19. Overall study: Some COVID-19 samples were acute and others convalescent; all came from the United States, Italy and Spain.

For this clone: The same CDR3 also results from other DNA sequences found in this sample.

Some clones are missing from TCRdb's copy, which holds only in-frame ones; the method was immunoSEQ multiplex PCR. The sample lists roughly 81,000 clones; roughly 84% were seen once. V gave up 3 bases and J gave up 2 bases; unmatched junction bases: 5. Germline V gene lookup returns CDR1 SGHRS and CDR2 YFSETQ. The CDR3 runs to 16 residues. Seattle's cohort entered during active infection and was followed longitudinally. The chain links TRBV5-1 to TRBJ2-3; 11 bases match TRBD2. The origin of this receptor is a woman over 75 with COVID-19, enrolled during active disease. Sequenced: peripheral blood. The CDR3 here is CASSSGTSGYTDTQYF. The CDR3 nucleotides are TGCGCCAGCAGCTCCGGGACTAGCGGATACACAGATACGCAGTATTTT.